A single sample is the source of the 25 T cell receptor beta chains below, sequenced in a study of shared clonotypes between healthy human individuals. Naive CD8 cells, CD45RO-negative and positively selected for CCR7, excluded terminally differentiated effector memory CD45RA+ cells. Sequencing was performed with immunoSEQ multiplex PCR; in TCRdb, only in-frame clones are kept and a portion is missing. The sample records about 2.1 million clones, about 92% being singletons. The sample taken for sequencing was naive CD8+ T cells from PBMCs. Receptor source: a man younger than 30 in good health. Some clones in this sample may be carry-over from other donors' samples.

The chain is built from TRBV28 and TRBJ1-2, with 9 bases that match TRBD1. The germline V gene has CDR1 MDHEN and CDR2 SYDVKM. CDR3 length equals 16 residues. V gave up 5 bases and J gave up 2 bases; unmatched junction bases: 9. The CDR3 bases are TGTGCCAGCAGTCTCACAGGGGGCGCATGGAACTATGGCTACACCTTC. Translated, it gives CASSLTGGAWNYGYTF.

This clone was observed a single time. V usage is TRBV6-1 and J usage is TRBJ1-5, with D perhaps TRBD1 (6 bases). Germline lookup yields CDR1 MNHNS and CDR2 SASEGT. This CDR3 has 18 residues. Trimming cost V 1 base and J 4 bases, with 20 bases left between them. The CDR3 coding sequence is TGTGCCAGCAGTGAAGGTTTTAGGGGGAGGTTTGGGAATCAGCCCCAGCATTTT. It specifies CASSEGFRGRFGNQPQHF.

The V and J genes are TRBV11-2 and TRBJ2-7; possibly TRBD1 for D (6 bases). Germline CDR1 SGHAT, CDR2 FQNNGV. This CDR3 is built from 14 residues. Trimming removed 5 bases from V and 2 bases from J, with 13 bases in between. Written as DNA, the CDR3 is TGTGCCAGCAGCCCCCCGGACAGACCCTACGAGCAGTACTTC. Protein sequence: CASSPPDRPYEQYF.

The V call is TRBV27, the J call TRBJ2-1; D assignment may be TRBD1 or TRBD2 (5 bases each). Germline V gives CDR1 MNHEY, CDR2 SMNVEV (reference sequence). CDR3 length equals 15 residues. Trimming took off 7 bases at V and 4 bases at J, with 17 bases between the two ends. CDR3 loop: CASNGDRDPYNEQFF. Written as DNA, the CDR3 is TGTGCCAGCAACGGGGACCGGGATCCATACAATGAGCAGTTCTTC.

The chain couples TRBV6-4 to TRBJ1-1, with TRBD1 matching 7 bases. With 6 bases clipped from V and 4 bases from J, the junction kept 5 bases outside the gene matches. The germline gives CDR1 MRHNA, CDR2 SNTAGT. This CDR3 has 13 residues. DNA of the CDR3: TGTGCCAGCAGCCCAGGGGGGCCCACTGAAGCTTTCTTT. It specifies CASSPGGPTEAFF.

CDR3 protein: CVSGREGTDTQYF. The CDR3 DNA sequence: TGTGTCAGTGGGCGGGAGGGCACAGATACGCAGTATTTT. The J gene is TRBJ2-3, the V gene TRBV11-2; 8 positions match TRBD2. Per the germline V gene, CDR1 is SGHAT and CDR2 is FQNNGV. CDR3 size: 13 residues.

The rearrangement joins TRBV27 to TRBJ2-4; no clear D. The germline V gene has CDR1 MNHEY and CDR2 SMNVEV (reference sequence). This CDR3 comprises 15 residues. The V end lost 3 bases, the J end lost 7 bases, and 16 bases lay between the germline ends. The DNA of the CDR3 is TGTGCCAGCAGTTTTCGAGCCCGGTATAGCAACATTCAGTACTTC. Residues: CASSFRARYSNIQYF.

This sequence joins TRBV7-9 and TRBJ1-2; D unclear. CDR1 SEHNR and CDR2 FQNEAQ come from the germline V gene (reference sequence). With 1 base removed from V and 1 base from J, the gap between germline ends came to 13 bases. The CDR3 has 16 residues. The chain's CDR3 is CASSLGTGRNNYGYTF. The CDR3 region has the DNA TGTGCCAGCAGCTTAGGAACGGGAAGAAATAACTATGGCTACACCTTC.

The chain joins TRBV19 to TRBJ2-1, with D hard to call. The CDR3 has 16 amino acids. Germline V lookup: CDR1 LNHDA, CDR2 SQIVND (reference sequence). V was cut by 7 bases and J by 0 bases, with 16 bases left in between. The CDR3 DNA reads as TGTGCCAGTACCCACCTGGGCCTACGCTCCTACAATGAGCAGTTCTTC. This encodes CASTHLGLRSYNEQFF.

This clone was seen just once. This chain joins TRBV19 and TRBJ1-5; D not resolved. The CDR3 spans 13 residues. V was clipped by 8 bases and J by 3 bases, with 11 bases between them. The germline CDR1 and CDR2 sequences are LNHDA and SQIVND (reference sequence). The CDR3 reads CASRTSTNQPQHF. The DNA of the CDR3 is TGTGCCAGTCGTACAAGTACCAATCAGCCCCAGCATTTT. Based on the CDR3 plus reference TRBV19 and TRBJ1-5, the full variable domain is DGGITQSPKYLFRKEGQNVTLSCEQNLNHDAMYWYRQDPGQGLRLIYYSQIVNDFQKGDIAEGYSVSREKKESFPLTVTSAQKNPTAFYLCASRTSTNQPQHFGDGTRLSIL.

This chain joins TRBV10-3 and TRBJ2-3, with D perhaps being TRBD1 or TRBD2 (5 bases each). The CDR3 runs 16 residues. Germline V gene sequence: CDR1 ENHRY, CDR2 SYGVKD. The germline V and J ends were trimmed by 0 bases and 0 bases, with 10 bases remaining between them. CDR3 DNA sequence: TGTGCCATCAGTGAGTCGAACCGGGACAGCACAGATACGCAGTATTTT. Residues: CAISESNRDSTDTQYF.

J is TRBJ2-7 and V is TRBV7-8; the D call may be TRBD1 or TRBD2 (5 bases each). Trimming cost V 2 bases and J 0 bases, with 11 bases left between them. This CDR3 region has 15 residues. From germline, CDR1 is SGHVS and CDR2 FQNEAQ. The CDR3 is CASSLRDPSSYEQYF. The CDR3, as DNA: TGTGCCAGCAGCTTACGGGACCCAAGCTCCTACGAGCAGTACTTC.

Here the CDR3 reads CASSEVATNEQFF. CDR3 DNA sequence: TGTGCCAGCAGTGAAGTAGCGACGAATGAGCAGTTCTTC. This chain uses TRBV25-1 with TRBJ2-1, with TRBD2 as a possible D gene (5 bases). V shed 2 bases and J shed 7 bases, with 9 bases lying between them. Germline loops: CDR1 MGHDK, CDR2 SYGVNS. The CDR3 is 13 residues long.

The V and J genes are TRBV4-2 and TRBJ1-1; D might be TRBD1 (6 bases). V was cut by 0 bases and J by 8 bases, with 19 bases left in between. CDR1 and CDR2 from the germline V gene are LGHNA and YNFKEQ. The CDR3 totals 16 residues. The CDR3 spells CASSQERGGRDGEAFF. CDR3 bases: TGTGCCAGCAGCCAAGAGAGGGGGGGCCGGGACGGGGAAGCTTTCTTT.

This sequence joins TRBV5-6 and TRBJ2-7; TRBD1 or TRBD2 may be the D gene (5 bases each). V was cut by 2 bases and J by 6 bases, with 9 bases left in between. The CDR3 has 12 amino acids. Germline CDR1 is SGHDT and CDR2 is YYEEEE. In DNA form, the CDR3 reads TGTGCCAGCAGCTTTGGGACGGGCGAGCAGTACTTC. It encodes CASSFGTGEQYF. The full variable domain, its missing parts supplied by reference TRBV5-6 and TRBJ2-7, is DAGVTQSPTHLIKTRGQQVTLRCSPKSGHDTVSWYQQALGQGPQFIFQYYEEEERQRGNFPDRFSGHQFPNYSSELNVNALLLGDSALYLCASSFGTGEQYFGPGTRLTVT.

V gene TRBV28 combines with J gene TRBJ2-1, with 12 bases aligning to TRBD2. V shed 3 bases and J 8 bases; nucleotides not matched to a gene: 8. The CDR3 totals 16 residues. Germline V CDR1 and CDR2: MDHEN, SYDVKM. CDR3 in DNA: TGTGCCAGCAGTTTTTCTGAGCTAGCGGGAGGGCATGAGCAGTTCTTC. As protein: CASSFSELAGGHEQFF.

The genes are TRBV5-1 and TRBJ1-1; D unresolved. The CDR3 has 12 residues. Germline V CDR1 and CDR2: SGHRS, YFSETQ. V was cut by 0 bases and J by 5 bases, with 5 bases left in between. Here the CDR3 DNA reads TGCGCCAGCAGCTTGGAGAAAACTGAAGCTTTCTTT. Translation: CASSLEKTEAFF.

Regarding this clone: The sample carries other DNA sequences with the same CDR3. V usage is TRBV6-1 and J usage is TRBJ2-7; D perhaps matches TRBD1 (5 bases). The CDR3 extends over 13 amino acids. From germline, CDR1 is MNHNS and CDR2 SASEGT. Trimming removed 3 bases from V and 2 bases from J, with 8 bases in between. This chain's CDR3 is CASSDRVPYEQYF. In DNA form, the CDR3 reads TGTGCCAGCAGTGACAGGGTTCCCTACGAGCAGTACTTC.

V is TRBV9 and J is TRBJ1-1; unclear D gene. V lost 0 bases to trimming and J lost 0 bases, with 12 bases between them. The CDR3 has 16 amino acids. Germline V CDR1 and CDR2: SGDLS, YYNGEE. CDR3: CASSVATSQMNTEAFF. CDR3 coding DNA: TGTGCCAGCAGCGTAGCTACATCGCAAATGAACACTGAAGCTTTCTTT.

This chain uses TRBV7-9 with TRBJ1-3; no firm D call. Per germline, CDR1 SEHNR and CDR2 FQNEAQ (reference sequence). V lost 10 bases and J lost 0, with 7 bases in between. There are 12 residues in the CDR3. DNA of the CDR3: TGTGCCAACGCCAACTCTGGAAACACCATATATTTT. It yields the protein CANANSGNTIYF.

The chain carries TRBV5-1 and TRBJ2-7; D call uncertain. The CDR3 has 14 amino acids. Germline assignment: CDR1 SGHRS and CDR2 YFSETQ. Trimming shortened V by 4 bases and J by 5 bases, and 16 bases separated the two germline ends. The CDR3 loop reads CASSLRLTGDEQYF. CDR3 DNA: TGCGCCAGCAGCCTCAGACTCACGGGTGACGAGCAGTACTTC. Looking up the rest from reference TRBV5-1 and TRBJ2-7 gives the full variable domain: KAGVTQTPRYLIKTRGQQVTLSCSPISGHRSVSWYQQTPGQGLQFLFEYFSETQRNKGNFPGRFSGRQFSNSRSEMNVSTLELGDSALYLCASSLRLTGDEQYFGPGTRLTVT.

Written as DNA, the CDR3 is TGTGCCAGCACCTGGTCAGCGGAGAGCTCCTACGAGCAGTACTTC. Translated: CASTWSAESSYEQYF. This chain uses TRBV28 with TRBJ2-7; a possible D gene is TRBD2 (5 bases). The CDR3 contains 15 residues. The V end lost 7 bases, the J end lost 0 bases, and 16 bases lay between the germline ends. Germline values: CDR1 MDHEN, CDR2 SYDVKM.

This clone was found a few times. CDR3 sequence: CASSSIGGDAFF. CDR3 DNA sequence: TGTGCCAGCAGTTCCATTGGGGGTGACGCTTTCTTT. V usage is TRBV6-5 and J usage is TRBJ1-1; possibly TRBD1 for D (5 bases). V was shortened by 4 bases and J by 11 bases, with 14 bases between the two germline ends. The CDR3 is 12 amino acids. Germline values: CDR1 MNHEY, CDR2 SVGAGI.

The chain uses TRBV11-2 and TRBJ2-1; D ambiguous. V lost 1 base to trimming and J lost 6 bases, with 10 bases between them. Germline CDR1 reads SGHAT; CDR2 reads FQNNGV. The CDR3 spans 14 residues. CDR3 DNA sequence: TGTGCCAGCAGCTTAGGTATAGGGCGCAATGAGCAGTTCTTC. Translation: CASSLGIGRNEQFF.

The genes are TRBV14 and TRBJ2-1; tentative D call: TRBD2 (7 bases). V was trimmed by 2 bases and J by 3 bases, leaving 14 bases between them. Germline V lookup: CDR1 SGHDN, CDR2 FVKESK. This CDR3 spans 16 amino acids. DNA of the CDR3: TGTGCCAGCAGCCAAACAGGGAGGGATCGCTACAATGAGCAGTTCTTC. This sequence encodes CASSQTGRDRYNEQFF.